This entry lists 25 T cell receptor beta chains sequenced from one sample in a study of blood T cell repertoires in COVID-19. Repertoires were generated with immunoSEQ multiplex PCR, while TCRdb's copy carries only in-frame clones and drops some. This sample has around 140,000 clones; approximately 82% occur once, and the top ten carry roughly 10%. Material: peripheral blood. Receptors originate from a man between 60 and 75 years old with active or convalescent COVID-19.

The CDR3 bases are TGCGCCAGCAGTGGAGGACAGGGGGCATACGAGCAGTACTTC. It specifies CASSGGQGAYEQYF. The chain couples TRBV5-1 to TRBJ2-7; 11 nucleotides align to TRBD1. The V segment lost 5 bases and the J segment 4 bases; nucleotides outside the gene matches: 5. The CDR3 extends over 14 amino acids. CDR1 SGHRS and CDR2 YFSETQ come from the germline V gene.

This clone has just one count. The chain combines TRBV6-5 with TRBJ2-1; TRBD2 matches at 8 bases. V lost 4 bases to trimming and J lost 7 bases; unmatched junction nucleotides: 6. The CDR3 covers 14 residues. The germline V gene encodes CDR1 MNHEY and CDR2 SVGAGI. CDR3 sequence reads: CASSSGTRGNEQFF. CDR3 in DNA: TGTGCCAGCAGTTCCGGGACTAGGGGGAATGAGCAGTTCTTC.

The J gene is TRBJ2-5, the V gene TRBV4-3; unclear D gene. The CDR3 is 15 amino acids. V lost 1 base and J 0 bases, leaving 9 bases between the germline ends. The germline V gene encodes CDR1 LGHNA and CDR2 YSLEER. The CDR3 nucleotides read TGCGCCAGCAGCCAAGTGGCAGGTAACCAAGAGACCCAGTACTTC. Amino acids: CASSQVAGNQETQYF.

This clone was observed a handful of times. The chain couples TRBV18 to TRBJ1-1; 7 bases line up with TRBD1. Germline CDR1 is KGHSH and CDR2 is LQKENI. CDR3 size: 16 residues. V shed 4 bases and J 7 bases; nucleotides not matched to a gene: 15. The CDR3 bases are TGTGCCAGCTCACTGACCTCGGGAGGGGGCCAAAGTGAAGCTTTCTTT. Translation: CASSLTSGGGQSEAFF.

The chain employs TRBV27 and TRBJ1-1; TRBD1 aligns across 9 bases. CDR1 MNHEY and CDR2 SMNVEV come from the germline V gene (reference sequence). V shed 1 base and J 7 bases; nucleotides not matched to a gene: 4. The CDR3 length is 14 residues. CDR3 DNA: TGTGCCAGCAGTTTATACAGGGGGCTTGGTGAAGCTTTCTTT. Translated: CASSLYRGLGEAFF.

Details on this clone: Sequence at one end of the junction differs from germline and may be a read error. This chain joins TRBV20-1 and TRBJ2-1; a weak D match, TRBD1 (5 bases). Germline V gene sequence: CDR1 DFQATT, CDR2 SNEGSKA (reference sequence). The CDR3 runs to 10 residues. The CDR3 here is CGATYNEQFF. As DNA, the CDR3 is TGTGGGGCCACCTACAATGAGCAGTTCTTC.

The chain recombines TRBV25-1 with TRBJ2-5; D is unresolved. The length of the CDR3 is 14 residues. Trimming removed 3 bases from V and 5 bases from J, with 13 bases in between. The germline gives CDR1 MGHDK, CDR2 SYGVNS. CDR3 sequence (DNA): TGTGCCAGCAGTGACTCTTTGTTCGCGGAGACCCAGTACTTC. This encodes CASSDSLFAETQYF.

This clone qualifies as medium-sized. This chain uses TRBV12-3 or TRBV12-4 with TRBJ2-2, with 7 nucleotides matching TRBD1. The CDR3 contains 13 residues. V lost 6 bases and J lost 4; bases outside the gene matches: 2. CDR3 nucleotides: TGTGCCAGCAGACAGGGGTTCACCGGGGAGCTGTTTTTT. This encodes CASRQGFTGELFF.

The rearrangement links TRBV11-3 to TRBJ2-2; 9 bases agree with TRBD2. This CDR3 is built from 16 residues. Germline V gene data show CDR1 as SGHNT and CDR2 as YENEEA. The V and J ends lost 4 bases and 1 base, in that order; junction bases with no gene match: 4. DNA of the CDR3: TGTGCCAGCAGCTCAAGCGGGGGGCGGAACACCGGGGAGCTGTTTTTT. Translating gives CASSSSGGRNTGELFF.

The chain joins TRBV9 to TRBJ2-2; 7 bases map to TRBD1. CDR3 length equals 15 residues. V lost 3 bases and J lost 6; bases outside the gene matches: 8. The V gene's germline CDR1 is SGDLS and CDR2 YYNGEE. The CDR3 region has the DNA TGTGCCAGCAGCGGTAGACAGGGACCCGCCGGGGAGCTGTTTTTT. Its protein product is CASSGRQGPAGELFF.

V gene TRBV2 combines with J gene TRBJ2-2; 9 bases are a match to TRBD2. The germline CDR1 and CDR2 sequences are SNHLY and FYNNEI. V lost 0 bases and J lost 4; bases outside the gene matches: 12. The CDR3 sequence is 19 residues long. CDR3 region: CASSEAGRVAGEPTGELFF. The CDR3 nucleotides are TGTGCCAGCAGTGAAGCGGGAAGAGTAGCGGGAGAGCCCACCGGGGAGCTGTTTTTT.

The J gene is TRBJ1-3, the V gene TRBV7-9; 8 nucleotides agree with TRBD1. Per the germline V gene, CDR1 is SEHNR and CDR2 is FQNEAQ (reference sequence). The trim removed 5 bases at V and 1 base at J, leaving 4 bases unmatched. CDR3 length equals 15 residues. In nucleotides, the CDR3 is TGTGCCAGCAGCCCCACAGGGGGATCTGGAAACACCATATATTTT. Translating it yields CASSPTGGSGNTIYF.

V gene TRBV5-6 combines with J gene TRBJ2-2, with D perhaps matching TRBD2 (6 bases). The germline V gene encodes CDR1 SGHDT and CDR2 YYEEEE. Trimming left V 1 base short and J 2 bases short, with 9 bases between. The CDR3 contains 15 residues. In DNA form, the CDR3 reads TGTGCCAGCAGCTTGCCGGGAGTTAACACCGGGGAGCTGTTTTTT. It yields the protein CASSLPGVNTGELFF.

The rearrangement uses TRBV5-1 and TRBJ2-1, with 7 bases identical to TRBD2. Looked up from germline, CDR1 is SGHRS and CDR2 is YFSETQ. The V segment lost 4 bases and the J segment 6 bases; nucleotides outside the gene matches: 7. This CDR3 comprises 14 residues. The CDR3 sequence is CASSVGGGANEQFF. DNA for the CDR3: TGCGCCAGCAGCGTGGGGGGAGGGGCCAATGAGCAGTTCTTC.

The rearrangement joins TRBV30 to TRBJ2-7, with a possible D match to TRBD2 (6 bases). Germline lookup yields CDR1 GTSNPN and CDR2 SVGIG (reference sequence). Between the trimmed V and J ends, which lost 1 base and 6 bases, there was a span of 13 bases. CDR3 length: 13 amino acids. CDR3: CAWSADLASEQYV. In DNA form, the CDR3 reads TGTGCCTGGAGTGCTGATCTAGCGAGCGAGCAGTACGTC.

V and J are TRBV7-2 and TRBJ2-5; 9 nucleotides match TRBD1. The trim removed 6 bases at V and 0 bases at J, leaving 11 bases unmatched. The CDR3 covers 17 residues. Germline V gene lookup returns CDR1 SGHTA and CDR2 FQGNSA. DNA for the CDR3: TGTGCCAGCAGTCCAAGGACAGGGGAAGTGTACCAAGAGACCCAGTACTTC. It is translated as CASSPRTGEVYQETQYF.

The chain links TRBV6-2 or TRBV6-3 to TRBJ2-2; D is possibly TRBD1 (5 bases). The germline V and J ends were trimmed by 6 bases and 4 bases, with 12 bases remaining between them. CDR3 length equals 14 residues. The V gene's germline CDR1 is MNHEY and CDR2 SVGEGT. DNA of the CDR3: TGTGCCAGCAGCTTCAGGGTTCCCACCGGGGAGCTGTTTTTT. This codes for CASSFRVPTGELFF.

The V call is TRBV3-1 (or the pseudogene TRBV3-2), the J call TRBJ2-3, with D perhaps matching TRBD2 (7 bases). Germline CDR1 reads LGHDT; CDR2 reads YNNKEL (reference sequence). The germline V and J ends were trimmed by 5 bases and 14 bases, with 20 bases remaining between them. The CDR3 is 13 amino acids. CDR3 sequence: CASSSKGGSLGYF. The CDR3 DNA reads TGTGCCAGCAGCTCGAAGGGGGGGAGTCTAGGGTATTTT.

The genes are TRBV5-7 and TRBJ2-4; TRBD1 matches 9 bases. TRBV5-7 is noted as an ORF with a role that remains uncertain. Trimming removed 0 bases from V and 14 bases from J; junction bases left unmatched: 6. This CDR3 has 13 amino acids. The CDR3 region is CASSLGPRTGEYF. CDR3 sequence (DNA): TGTGCCAGCAGCTTGGGGCCCAGGACAGGGGAGTACTTC.

The chain is built from TRBV2 and TRBJ2-3, with D possibly being TRBD2 (5 bases). Per the germline V gene, CDR1 is SNHLY and CDR2 is FYNNEI. V was shortened by 6 bases and J by 3 bases, with 10 bases between the two germline ends. The CDR3 covers 13 residues. Here the CDR3 reads CASRSGSTDTQYF. The CDR3 DNA sequence: TGTGCCAGCAGGAGCGGCAGTACAGATACGCAGTATTTT.

V gene TRBV24-1 combines with J gene TRBJ2-6; D is unclear. The V end was cut by 1 base, the J end by 0 bases, with 3 bases between. CDR3 length: 15 residues. Per germline, CDR1 KGHDR and CDR2 SFDVKD. The CDR3, as DNA: TGTGCCACCAGTGATTTTAGCTCTGGGGCCAACGTCCTGACTTTC. Protein sequence: CATSDFSSGANVLTF.

The rearrangement joins TRBV5-1 to TRBJ1-1; 9 nucleotides match TRBD1. V was clipped by 6 bases and J by 5 bases; unmatched bases: 8. Looked up from germline, CDR1 is SGHRS and CDR2 is YFSETQ. The CDR3 is 14 amino acids. The CDR3 loop is CASTPQGAETEAFF. In DNA form, the CDR3 reads TGCGCCAGCACCCCACAGGGGGCGGAAACTGAAGCTTTCTTT.

This sequence joins TRBV9 and TRBJ2-7, with 7 nucleotides matching TRBD2. The V gene end was trimmed by 2 bases and the J gene end by 3 bases; junction bases not matched to a gene: 5. The CDR3 has 14 residues. The germline CDR1 and CDR2 sequences are SGDLS and YYNGEE. CDR3: CASSVRDYIYEQYV. The CDR3 region has the DNA TGTGCCAGCAGCGTCCGGGACTACATCTACGAGCAGTACGTC.

CDR3 coding DNA: TGTGCCAGCAGCTTAAGCCCGGGAAGTGGCTACACCTTC. As protein: CASSLSPGSGYTF. The chain is built from TRBV7-9 and TRBJ1-2; D is ambiguous. CDR1 SEHNR and CDR2 FQNEAQ come from the germline V gene (reference sequence). Trimming stripped 2 bases from V and 7 bases from J, with 11 bases between. The CDR3 extends over 13 amino acids. The variable domain in full, completed from reference TRBV7-9 and TRBJ1-2, reads DTGVSQNPRHKITKRGQNVTFRCDPISEHNRLYWYRQTLGQGPEFLTYFQNEAQLEKSRLLSDRFSAERPKGSFSTLEIQRTEQGDSAMYLCASSLSPGSGYTFGSGTRLTVV.

The rearrangement links TRBV6-2 or TRBV6-3 to TRBJ2-7; TRBD2 matches at 9 bases. V trimming: 5 bases; J trimming: 2 bases; junction bases outside the gene matches: 10. Per germline, CDR1 MNHEY and CDR2 SVGEGT. The CDR3 runs to 16 residues. DNA for the CDR3: TGTGCCAGCAGTCTTACAAACCTAGCGGGACCCTACGAGCAGTACGTC. It translates to CASSLTNLAGPYEQYV.